These 25 T cell receptor beta chains were all obtained from the same sample, sequenced in a study of a mutant IDH1 vaccine in newly diagnosed glioma. Sequencing used immunoSEQ multiplex PCR; TCRdb keeps in-frame clones, though not all of them. The table has 50,000 to 75,000 clones, roughly 68% seen once. As to time point: week 35, safety follow-up. Mutant IDH1 20-mer peptide, at 300 ug, made up each vaccine dose, with topical imiquimod. Their specific antigens are unknown. The specimen was PBMCs, collected from a glioma patient whose treatment included an IDH1 peptide vaccine. The receptor source for this set is a middle-aged man with glioma.

The DNA of the CDR3 is TGTGCCAGCAGGGTAGGGGGGAAGAACACTGAAGCTTTCTTT. This codes for CASRVGGKNTEAFF. The gene calls are TRBV7-9 and TRBJ1-1, with D maybe TRBD1 (6 bases). Germline values: CDR1 SEHNR, CDR2 FQNEAQ (reference sequence). Trimming took off 6 bases at V and 1 base at J, with 12 bases between the two ends. This CDR3 is built from 14 residues.

The chain combines TRBV5-1 with TRBJ1-2; D uncertain. V shed 2 bases and J shed 0 bases, with 14 bases lying between them. From germline, CDR1 is SGHRS and CDR2 YFSETQ. This CDR3 spans 16 amino acids. In DNA form, the CDR3 reads TGCGCCAGCAGCTTCACCACGCAAGGCACTAACTATGGCTACACCTTC. Its protein is CASSFTTQGTNYGYTF.

The chain has TRBV4-3 and TRBJ1-2; 8 nucleotides line up with TRBD1. The CDR3 contains 15 residues. CDR1 and CDR2 from the germline V gene are LGHNA and YSLEER. The J segment lost 7 bases and the V segment lost 0 bases, leaving 7 bases of the junction unmatched. CDR3 in DNA: TGCGCCAGCAGCCAAGAACCCAGGGGGCAGGGTGGCTACACCTTC. Amino acids: CASSQEPRGQGGYTF.

V is TRBV19 and J is TRBJ2-2, with D possibly TRBD1 on 6 matching bases. The V and J ends lost 4 bases and 1 base respectively, with 13 bases between them. The CDR3 is 16 residues long. Germline CDR1 and CDR2: LNHDA and SQIVND (reference sequence). The CDR3, as DNA: TGTGCCAGTAGTAAACGCAGGGGCGAGAACACCGGGGAGCTGTTTTTT. Protein: CASSKRRGENTGELFF. Full variable domain (rest looked up from reference TRBV19 and TRBJ2-2): DGGITQSPKYLFRKEGQNVTLSCEQNLNHDAMYWYRQDPGQGLRLIYYSQIVNDFQKGDIAEGYSVSREKKESFPLTVTSAQKNPTAFYLCASSKRRGENTGELFFGEGSRLTVL.

The chain has TRBV6-5 and TRBJ1-5, with D tentatively TRBD1 (5 bases). V was cut by 6 bases and J by 0 bases, with 12 bases left in between. The CDR3 is 15 amino acids. Germline CDR1 and CDR2: MNHEY and SVGAGI. The chain's CDR3 is CASSRGRYSNQPQHF. Written as DNA, the CDR3 is TGTGCCAGCAGCCGGGGACGGTATAGCAATCAGCCCCAGCATTTT.

This sequence joins TRBV4-1 and TRBJ1-1, with TRBD1 as a possible D gene (5 bases). This CDR3 has 14 residues. Germline-derived CDR1 and CDR2 are MGHRA and YSYEKL. V dropped 1 base and J dropped 10 bases, with 16 bases sitting between them. CDR3 amino acids: CASSQVGGNLGAFF. The CDR3 DNA is TGCGCCAGCAGCCAAGTCGGGGGGAACCTTGGAGCTTTCTTT.

This chain's CDR3 is CASANEATSSYEQYF. As DNA, the CDR3 is TGTGCCAGCGCTAATGAGGCAACATCCTCCTACGAGCAGTACTTC. The chain combines TRBV2 with TRBJ2-7, with D unclear. Germline CDR1 is SNHLY and CDR2 is FYNNEI. The CDR3 has 15 residues. Trimming pared 8 bases from V and 0 bases from J, leaving 17 bases between.

The rearrangement links TRBV5-6 to TRBJ1-1; 8 nucleotides agree with TRBD1. The CDR3 spans 18 residues. J lost 8 bases, V lost 4 bases, and 22 bases had no gene match. The germline gives CDR1 SGHDT, CDR2 YYEEEE. Written as DNA, the CDR3 is TGTGCCAGCAGCGTAGCTGGCGGCCAGGGGGCCGGTCGGGGAGAAGCTTTCTTT. As protein: CASSVAGGQGAGRGEAFF.

The chain links TRBV30 to TRBJ2-1; 7 bases map to TRBD2. The germline V gene encodes CDR1 GTSNPN and CDR2 SVGIG (reference sequence). This CDR3 has 14 amino acids. V gave up 5 bases and J gave up 5 bases; unmatched junction bases: 9. The CDR3, as DNA: TGTGCCTGGGCCCGCGGGACTACCAACAATGAGCAGTTCTTC. Amino acid sequence: CAWARGTTNNEQFF.

V is TRBV19 and J is TRBJ1-2; D not certain. Germline loops: CDR1 LNHDA, CDR2 SQIVND (reference sequence). The V and J ends lost 2 bases and 1 base respectively, with 5 bases between them. CDR3 length: 13 residues. Here the CDR3 reads CASSIKINYGYTF. The CDR3 nucleotides are TGTGCCAGTAGTATAAAGATTAACTATGGCTACACCTTC.

This clone was seen repeatedly, ten times or more. The chain recombines TRBV19 with TRBJ1-2; no reliable D call. Trimming cost V 2 bases and J 2 bases, with 9 bases left between them. The CDR3 consists of 14 residues. Germline V gene data show CDR1 as LNHDA and CDR2 as SQIVND (reference sequence). Here the CDR3 DNA reads TGTGCCAGTAGTATACCAGGCTTGAACTATGGCTACACCTTC. This encodes CASSIPGLNYGYTF. The variable domain in full, with the rest retrieved from reference TRBV19 and TRBJ1-2, is DGGITQSPKYLFRKEGQNVTLSCEQNLNHDAMYWYRQDPGQGLRLIYYSQIVNDFQKGDIAEGYSVSREKKESFPLTVTSAQKNPTAFYLCASSIPGLNYGYTFGSGTRLTVV.

V and J are TRBV6-5 and TRBJ1-4; possibly TRBD1 for D (5 bases). Germline V lookup: CDR1 MNHEY, CDR2 SVGAGI. Trimming took off 8 bases at V and 7 bases at J, with 14 bases between the two ends. CDR3 size: 13 residues. This CDR3 reads CASCGAFGEKLFF. CDR3 in DNA: TGTGCCAGCTGCGGGGCCTTCGGTGAAAAACTGTTTTTT.

This clone has only a few counts. This rearrangement joins TRBV7-2 to TRBJ2-3; D call uncertain. Germline lookup yields CDR1 SGHTA and CDR2 FQGNSA. Trimming pared 1 base from V and 8 bases from J, leaving 10 bases between. The CDR3 spans 13 residues. CDR3 sequence (DNA): TGTGCCAGCAGCTTAGGGTCTCTGGGTACGCAGTATTTT. As protein: CASSLGSLGTQYF.

This clone was counted once. The J gene is TRBJ2-2, the V gene TRBV4-1; D gene ambiguous. CDR1 is MGHRA, CDR2 YSYEKL, per germline. Trimming pared 4 bases from V and 4 bases from J, leaving 10 bases between. This CDR3 is 14 amino acids long. CDR3 sequence (DNA): TGCGCCAGCAGCCTAAGATTGATCACCGGGGAGCTGTTTTTT. Translation gives CASSLRLITGELFF.

V usage is TRBV29-1 and J usage is TRBJ2-4; D is unclear. Germline V gene lookup returns CDR1 SQVTM and CDR2 ANQGSEA. The germline V and J ends were trimmed by 4 bases and 1 base, with 11 bases remaining between them. The CDR3 has 14 residues. The CDR3 protein is CSVVYPGAKNIQYF. CDR3 in DNA: TGCAGCGTTGTTTACCCTGGGGCCAAAAACATTCAGTACTTC.

This chain links TRBV5-1 with TRBJ1-1; tentatively, D is TRBD1 (6 bases). Trimming took 0 bases from V and 0 from J, leaving 12 bases between them. The CDR3 contains 16 residues. Germline V gives CDR1 SGHRS, CDR2 YFSETQ. Written as DNA, the CDR3 is TGCGCCAGCAGCTTGGGGACAGACGGGCTGAACACTGAAGCTTTCTTT. Protein sequence: CASSLGTDGLNTEAFF.

The chain joins TRBV19 to TRBJ1-1; 7 positions agree with TRBD1. J lost 1 base, V lost 10 bases, and 3 bases had no gene match. This CDR3 spans 12 amino acids. CDR1 and CDR2 from the germline V gene are LNHDA and SQIVND (reference sequence). The CDR3 loop reads CATRQGNTEAFF. The CDR3, as DNA: TGTGCCACAAGACAGGGGAACACTGAAGCTTTCTTT.

The J gene is TRBJ1-4, the V gene TRBV4-2; 7 nucleotides agree with TRBD1. This CDR3 has 18 residues. Germline V gene lookup returns CDR1 LGHNA and CDR2 YNFKEQ. Trimming at V came to 4 bases and at J to 0 bases, leaving 11 bases not matched to a gene. The CDR3 region has the DNA TGTGCCAGCAGCCTTCAGGACAGGTGGGGTGCAACTAATGAAAAACTGTTTTTT. Amino acid sequence: CASSLQDRWGATNEKLFF.

This chain links TRBV7-2 with TRBJ2-1; 7 nucleotides line up with TRBD1. The V segment lost 5 bases and the J segment 0 bases; nucleotides outside the gene matches: 4. The V gene's germline CDR1 is SGHTA and CDR2 FQGNSA. The CDR3 runs 15 residues. This CDR3 is CASSRTGISYNEQFF. In DNA, the CDR3 is TGTGCCAGCAGCCGGACAGGTATCTCCTACAATGAGCAGTTCTTC. Supplemented by reference TRBV7-2 and TRBJ2-1, the full variable domain reads GAGVSQSPSNKVTEKGKDVELRCDPISGHTALYWYRQSLGQGLEFLIYFQGNSAPDKSGLPSDRFSAERTGGSVSTLTIQRTQQEDSAVYLCASSRTGISYNEQFFGPGTRLTVL.

The chain joins TRBV7-9 to TRBJ1-4; 7 bases are shared with TRBD1. CDR3 length: 15 amino acids. The germline V gene has CDR1 SEHNR and CDR2 FQNEAQ (reference sequence). V shed 6 bases and J 8 bases; nucleotides not matched to a gene: 12. The CDR3 bases are TGTGCCAGCAGTACTGAGGGGGCGCTTTACGAAAAACTGTTTTTT. The encoded protein is CASSTEGALYEKLFF.

With regard to this clone: One junction end disagrees with the germline gene, perhaps due to a read error. The gene calls are TRBV7-8 and TRBJ2-2; D is ambiguous. The V gene's germline CDR1 is SGHVS and CDR2 FQNEAQ. The CDR3 consists of 13 residues. The CDR3 here is CATDPGYDGELFF. In DNA, the CDR3 is TGCGCCACCGACCCTGGGTATGACGGGGAGCTGTTTTTT.

The rearrangement links TRBV19 to TRBJ2-1, with TRBD1 matching over 7 bases. J lost 8 bases, V lost 3 bases, and 4 bases had no gene match. CDR3 length equals 13 residues. Germline loops: CDR1 LNHDA, CDR2 SQIVND (reference sequence). CDR3 amino acids: CASSIDRADEQFF. The CDR3 DNA reads as TGTGCCAGTAGTATTGACAGGGCGGATGAGCAGTTCTTC.

V usage is TRBV15 and J usage is TRBJ2-1; D is possibly TRBD1 or TRBD2 (5 bases each). CDR3 length equals 18 residues. Trimming took 0 bases from V and 0 from J, leaving 15 bases between them. In germline, CDR1 is LNHNV, CDR2 YYDKDF (reference sequence). This chain's CDR3 is CATSRDLAAGSSYNEQFF. The CDR3 DNA reads TGTGCCACCAGCAGAGATCTTGCGGCAGGGAGCTCCTACAATGAGCAGTTCTTC.

The chain employs TRBV5-6 and TRBJ1-2; no reliable D call. Germline V gene data show CDR1 as SGHDT and CDR2 as YYEEEE. The CDR3 contains 14 residues. Trimming stripped 4 bases from V and 4 bases from J, with 14 bases between. This CDR3 is CASSPQTLFYGYTF. The CDR3 DNA sequence: TGTGCCAGCAGCCCCCAAACACTGTTCTATGGCTACACCTTC.

Only a few counts were recorded for this clone. The gene calls are TRBV6-1 and TRBJ2-5; 7 bases are shared with TRBD2. CDR3 length: 15 amino acids. Germline loops: CDR1 MNHNS, CDR2 SASEGT. J was trimmed by 2 bases and V by 3 bases; bases with no gene match: 6. The CDR3 sequence: CASSEREGRQETQYF. Here the CDR3 DNA reads TGTGCCAGCAGTGAGAGGGAGGGCAGACAAGAGACCCAGTACTTC.